The 32 T cell receptor beta chains below all came from one sample that was sequenced in a study of PD-1 blockade in mismatch repair-deficient tumors. This table comes from immunoSEQ multiplex PCR, and its TCRdb copy is limited to in-frame clones, with some not included. The sample shows around 30,000 clones, approximately 84% of them seen only once. This specimen was PBMCs, taken roughly 6 weeks after starting pembrolizumab. These receptors came from an adult with mismatch repair-deficient cancer.

The chain links TRBV4-1 to TRBJ2-5; 12 nucleotides agree with TRBD2. The CDR3 contains 18 residues. CDR1 MGHRA and CDR2 YSYEKL come from the germline V gene. J was trimmed by 1 base and V by 1 base; bases with no gene match: 7. The CDR3 coding sequence is TGCGCCAGCAGCCAAGGGAAGGGACTAGCGGGTTCCCAAGAGACCCAGTACTTC. Translated, it gives CASSQGKGLAGSQETQYF.

The V call is TRBV25-1, the J call TRBJ2-7, with D possibly TRBD2 on 5 matching bases. The germline V gene has CDR1 MGHDK and CDR2 SYGVNS. Between the trimmed V and J ends, which lost 4 bases and 7 bases, there was a span of 14 bases. The CDR3 contains 13 residues. CDR3 sequence (DNA): TGTGCCAGCAGTGCCAAAAAGGGCGGGGAGCAGTACTTC. It is translated as CASSAKKGGEQYF.

J is TRBJ2-5 and V is TRBV11-1; D may be TRBD2 (7 bases). This CDR3 contains 16 residues. V was cut by 1 base and J by 2 bases, with 14 bases left in between. CDR1 is SGHAT, CDR2 FQDESV, per germline (reference sequence). This CDR3 reads CASSLEGGGRQETQYF. CDR3 coding DNA: TGTGCCAGCAGCTTAGAGGGGGGAGGGCGGCAAGAGACCCAGTACTTC.

The chain couples TRBV4-1 to TRBJ2-1; 11 bases match TRBD2. Germline values: CDR1 MGHRA, CDR2 YSYEKL. Trimming at V came to 5 bases and at J to 4 bases, leaving 4 bases not matched to a gene. The CDR3 consists of 15 residues. The CDR3, as DNA: TGCGCCAGCAGCGAACTAGCGGGAGCTTACAATGAGCAGTTCTTC. Protein sequence: CASSELAGAYNEQFF.

CDR3 in DNA: TGCGCCAGCAGTGAGAACAGGGCCAAAAACATTCAGTACTTC. Translating it yields CASSENRAKNIQYF. The chain has TRBV10-1 and TRBJ2-4; possibly TRBD1 for D (5 bases). CDR1 and CDR2 from the germline V gene are WNHNN and SYGVQD (reference sequence). Trimming left V 2 bases short and J 1 base short, with 6 bases between. The CDR3 is 14 residues long.

This clone appeared a single time. CDR3 bases: TGTGCCAGCAGCTTAGCTGGGACAGGATACAACTACGAGCAGTACTTC. As protein: CASSLAGTGYNYEQYF. J is TRBJ2-7 and V is TRBV7-2, with 8 bases lining up with TRBD1. The CDR3 spans 16 residues. J was trimmed by 3 bases and V by 0 bases; bases with no gene match: 7. The germline V gene encodes CDR1 SGHTA and CDR2 FQGNSA.

The chain carries TRBV9 and TRBJ2-1; 12 bases agree with TRBD2. CDR1 and CDR2 from the germline V gene are SGDLS and YYNGEE. The V segment lost 0 bases and the J segment 5 bases; nucleotides outside the gene matches: 3. CDR3 length equals 16 residues. CDR3 in amino acids: CASSVGLAGADNEQFF. CDR3 bases: TGTGCCAGCAGCGTAGGACTAGCGGGAGCAGACAATGAGCAGTTCTTC.

This clone occurred once. The chain carries TRBV7-3 and TRBJ2-1; D is possibly TRBD2 (6 bases). V lost 0 bases, J lost 3 bases, and 9 bases lay in between. Germline CDR1 reads SGHTA; CDR2 reads FQGTGA. The CDR3 runs to 15 residues. CDR3 in amino acids: CASSLTSGLYNEQFF. The CDR3 DNA follows: TGTGCCAGCAGCTTAACTAGCGGTCTCTACAATGAGCAGTTCTTC.

V is TRBV30 and J is TRBJ2-6; 8 nucleotides match TRBD1. The germline V gene has CDR1 GTSNPN and CDR2 SVGIG (reference sequence). The CDR3 covers 19 residues. Trimming removed 4 bases from V and 2 bases from J; junction bases left unmatched: 16. This CDR3 is CAWNINRTGFGAGANVLTF. CDR3 sequence (DNA): TGTGCCTGGAATATCAACAGGACAGGGTTCGGCGCTGGGGCCAACGTCCTGACTTTC.

The rearrangement joins TRBV5-4 to TRBJ2-1, with TRBD2 matching 7 bases. The CDR3 loop spans 15 amino acids. V lost 1 base, J lost 7 bases, and 8 bases stayed unmatched. Germline V lookup: CDR1 SGHNT, CDR2 YYREEE (reference sequence). The CDR3 DNA is TGTGCCAGCAGCTTGTTGGGGGAGGGCTCAAATGAGCAGTTCTTC. This codes for CASSLLGEGSNEQFF.

This clone is termed medium-sized. This chain links TRBV6-5 with TRBJ2-7; 11 nucleotides line up with TRBD2. The V and J ends lost 2 bases and 3 bases, in that order; junction bases with no gene match: 3. The length of the CDR3 is 15 residues. CDR1 MNHEY and CDR2 SVGAGI come from the germline V gene. The CDR3 DNA is TGTGCCAGCAGTTACCAGACTAGCGGGGTCTACGAGCAGTACTTC. This encodes CASSYQTSGVYEQYF.

The chain recombines TRBV7-9 with TRBJ2-7, with D uncertain. The CDR3 has 10 residues. Germline CDR1 and CDR2: SEHNR and FQNEAQ (reference sequence). V dropped 11 bases and J dropped 2 bases, with 7 bases sitting between them. The CDR3 bases are TGTGCCTGGGCGCCCTACGAGCAGTACTTC. Translating it yields CAWAPYEQYF.

This chain connects TRBV5-4 to TRBJ2-5, with D possibly being TRBD1 (6 bases). Per germline, CDR1 SGHNT and CDR2 YYREEE (reference sequence). V lost 4 bases to trimming and J lost 1 base, with 11 bases between them. The CDR3 is made up of 14 amino acids. CDR3 in amino acids: CASSPTGLQETQYF. In DNA, the CDR3 is TGTGCCAGCAGCCCGACAGGTCTCCAAGAGACCCAGTACTTC.

The chain links TRBV5-1 to TRBJ1-4, with D possibly matching TRBD1 (5 bases). This CDR3 contains 16 residues. CDR1 is SGHRS, CDR2 YFSETQ, per germline. V shed 5 bases and J shed 0 bases, with 14 bases lying between them. DNA for the CDR3: TGCGCCAGCAGTTCAGGGTTGGCGGCAACTAATGAAAAACTGTTTTTT. This translates into CASSSGLAATNEKLFF.

The chain is built from TRBV14 and TRBJ2-7, with a possible D match to TRBD2 (6 bases). The CDR3 has 14 amino acids. V gave up 4 bases and J gave up 2 bases, with 12 bases separating them. Looked up from germline, CDR1 is SGHDN and CDR2 is FVKESK. CDR3 sequence: CASSLGRGTYEQYF. In DNA, the CDR3 is TGTGCCAGCAGCCTCGGGAGAGGAACCTACGAGCAGTACTTC.

The chain recombines TRBV28 with TRBJ2-3; TRBD2 matches 7 bases. This CDR3 spans 14 amino acids. Unmatched junction bases numbered 1, after V lost 3 bases and J lost 1 base. Germline CDR1 is MDHEN and CDR2 is SYDVKM. CDR3 protein: CASSFLAGTDTQYF. The CDR3 coding sequence is TGTGCCAGCAGTTTTCTAGCGGGCACAGATACGCAGTATTTT.

CDR3 loop: CASSLSGASGTTQYF. The CDR3 DNA sequence: TGTGCCAGCAGCTTAAGCGGGGCCTCCGGCACCACGCAGTATTTT. The chain couples TRBV7-8 to TRBJ2-3, with TRBD2 matching 7 bases. Germline V CDR1 and CDR2: SGHVS, FQNEAQ. After removal of 2 bases from V and 9 bases from J, the junction contained 11 bases not matched to a gene. This CDR3 is built from 15 residues. The variable domain in full, with the rest retrieved from reference TRBV7-8 and TRBJ2-3, is GAGVSQSPRYKVAKRGQDVALRCDPISGHVSLFWYQQALGQGPEFLTYFQNEAQLDKSGLPSDRFFAERPEGSVSTLKIQRTQQEDSAVYLCASSLSGASGTTQYFGPGTRLTVL.

The chain uses TRBV5-1 and TRBJ2-7; 10 nucleotides align to TRBD2. Germline V lookup: CDR1 SGHRS, CDR2 YFSETQ. V lost 1 base to trimming and J lost 9 bases; unmatched junction nucleotides: 13. The CDR3 runs to 16 residues. CDR3 bases: TGCGCCAGCAGCTTGCAACTAGCGGGGCAGAAGATGGGGCAGTACTTC. Translation gives CASSLQLAGQKMGQYF.

The CDR3 DNA sequence: TGTGCCATCAGTCCCGGTCACAGGGGACTTTTGTACGAGCAGTACTTC. Its protein is CAISPGHRGLLYEQYF. The chain joins TRBV10-3 to TRBJ2-7, with D possibly being TRBD1 (7 bases). V shed 5 bases and J shed 4 bases, with 21 bases lying between them. CDR1 and CDR2 (germline): ENHRY, SYGVKD. The CDR3 loop spans 16 amino acids.

The gene calls are TRBV5-1 and TRBJ2-3; 10 bases are shared with TRBD1. This CDR3 has 18 amino acids. The V gene end was trimmed by 4 bases and the J gene end by 0 bases; junction bases not matched to a gene: 11. Germline values: CDR1 SGHRS, CDR2 YFSETQ. CDR3 sequence reads: CASSMGQGSYASTDTQYF. The CDR3 DNA is TGCGCCAGCAGCATGGGACAGGGGTCGTATGCTAGCACAGATACGCAGTATTTT.

The DNA for the CDR3 is TGTGCCATCAGTGAGCCTACAGGGCTGAACACTGAAGCTTTCTTT. It specifies CAISEPTGLNTEAFF. The gene calls are TRBV10-3 and TRBJ1-1; TRBD1 might be the D (6 bases). CDR3 length: 15 amino acids. The germline gives CDR1 ENHRY, CDR2 SYGVKD. Trimming left V 2 bases short and J 0 bases short, with 10 bases between.

This clone was seen more than once but under ten times. The chain carries TRBV6-1 and TRBJ2-7, with D uncertain. The CDR3 covers 13 residues. Between the trimmed V and J ends, which lost 0 bases and 4 bases, there was a span of 7 bases. Germline V CDR1 and CDR2: MNHNS, SASEGT. In DNA, the CDR3 is TGTGCCAGCAGTGAAGCGAACCGGTACGAGCAGTACTTC. As protein: CASSEANRYEQYF.

The chain recombines TRBV27 with TRBJ2-2; 12 nucleotides align to TRBD2. Losses at the gene ends were 3 bases for V and 7 bases for J; bases not matched to a gene: 9. The CDR3 extends over 17 amino acids. Germline values: CDR1 MNHEY, CDR2 SMNVEV (reference sequence). The CDR3 sequence: CASSFRLAGVLNGELFF. In nucleotides, the CDR3 is TGTGCCAGCAGTTTCCGACTAGCGGGAGTTCTTAACGGGGAGCTGTTTTTT.

This clone was counted a few times. CDR3 sequence reads: CASSLGQGGEKLFF. The DNA of the CDR3 is TGTGCCAGCAGTTTGGGTCAGGGAGGGGAAAAACTGTTTTTT. The rearrangement links TRBV28 to TRBJ1-4; perhaps TRBD1 as D (5 bases). V lost 3 bases, J lost 8 bases, and 13 bases lay in between. The germline gives CDR1 MDHEN, CDR2 SYDVKM. The CDR3 contains 14 residues. Filled out from reference TRBV28 and TRBJ1-4, the complete variable domain reads DVKVTQSSRYLVKRTGEKVFLECVQDMDHENMFWYRQDPGLGLRLIYFSYDVKMKEKGDIPEGYSVSREKKERFSLILESASTNQTSMYLCASSLGQGGEKLFFGSGTQLSVL.

V is TRBV18 and J is TRBJ2-2; 10 nucleotides match TRBD2. This CDR3 is built from 16 residues. From germline, CDR1 is KGHSH and CDR2 LQKENI. V shed 3 bases and J 5 bases; nucleotides not matched to a gene: 6. CDR3 amino acids: CASSPGLAGATGELFF. The CDR3 DNA is TGTGCCAGCTCACCGGGGCTAGCGGGAGCAACCGGGGAGCTGTTTTTT.

This clone showed up just a few times. The DNA for the CDR3 is TGTGCCAGCAGCTTTATCCTAGCCCTCACAGATACGCAGTATTTT. Its translation is CASSFILALTDTQYF. V gene TRBV7-9 combines with J gene TRBJ2-3; tentatively, D is TRBD2 (5 bases). CDR1 SEHNR and CDR2 FQNEAQ come from the germline V gene (reference sequence). The length of the CDR3 is 15 residues. The V gene lost 3 bases and the J gene lost 2 bases, with 12 bases spanning the gap.

This clone is a singleton in its sample. The chain carries TRBV2 and TRBJ1-1; D might be TRBD1 (6 bases). This CDR3 region has 13 residues. The germline V gene encodes CDR1 SNHLY and CDR2 FYNNEI. V was clipped by 5 bases and J by 6 bases, with 13 bases between them. The CDR3 bases are TGTGCCAGCAGTCTCACAGGGAATTCTGAAGCTTTCTTT. Its translation: CASSLTGNSEAFF.

CDR3: CASSGLSGVLDTQYF. Written as DNA, the CDR3 is TGTGCCAGCAGCGGACTTTCGGGAGTTTTAGATACGCAGTATTTT. The chain couples TRBV11-3 to TRBJ2-3; a possible D gene is TRBD2 (6 bases). The CDR3 extends over 15 amino acids. Germline values: CDR1 SGHNT, CDR2 YENEEA. Trimming shortened V by 5 bases and J by 5 bases, and 17 bases separated the two germline ends.

V and J are TRBV28 and TRBJ1-5; D is ambiguous. The CDR3 loop spans 14 amino acids. CDR1 and CDR2 from the germline V gene are MDHEN and SYDVKM. V gave up 10 bases and J gave up 0 bases, with 13 bases separating them. The CDR3 DNA reads TGTGCCATAAGAGGGCAGTATAGCAATCAGCCCCAGCATTTT. As protein: CAIRGQYSNQPQHF.

The rearrangement joins TRBV5-4 to TRBJ2-2; 8 nucleotides agree with TRBD1. Losses at the gene ends were 0 bases for V and 7 bases for J; bases not matched to a gene: 8. The germline CDR1 and CDR2 sequences are SGHNT and YYREEE (reference sequence). The CDR3 runs to 16 residues. The CDR3 DNA reads as TGTGCCAGCAGCTTGGAAGGACAGGGTCTCCACGGGGAGCTGTTTTTT. Amino acid sequence: CASSLEGQGLHGELFF.

The chain recombines TRBV28 with TRBJ2-2, with TRBD2 matching 8 bases. Germline V lookup: CDR1 MDHEN, CDR2 SYDVKM. Trimming cost V 5 bases and J 4 bases; bases outside gene matches: 6. The CDR3 covers 15 residues. The CDR3 here is CASSLPGTSTGELFF. DNA of the CDR3: TGTGCCAGCAGTCTTCCCGGGACTAGCACCGGGGAGCTGTTTTTT.

With regard to this clone: Sequence at one end of the junction differs from germline and may be a read error. The J gene is TRBJ1-5, the V gene TRBV2, with TRBD1 identical over 10 bases. CDR3 length equals 15 residues. Per germline, CDR1 SNHLY and CDR2 FYNNEI. The CDR3 spells CASSEDRGPGQPQHF. The CDR3 region has the DNA TGTGCCAGCAGCGAAGACAGGGGGCCGGGTCAGCCCCAGCATTTT.